One sample yielded the 10 T cell receptor beta chains listed below, sequenced in a study of T cell responses to AZD1222 COVID-19 vaccine. Here immunoSEQ multiplex PCR was the method, and the copy in TCRdb shows in-frame clones only, minus some. The sample comprises over 100,000 clones, 88% of which are singletons, and about 13% rests with the top ten. Sequencing used peripheral blood, obtained on day 0 of MenACWY control vaccination. The receptor set was obtained from an adult in good health.

The chain employs TRBV7-3 and TRBJ1-2, with D unclear. The CDR3 extends over 14 amino acids. Trimming pared 2 bases from V and 4 bases from J, leaving 11 bases between. Per the germline V gene, CDR1 is SGHTA and CDR2 is FQGTGA. The chain's CDR3 is CASSLDSGPYGYTF. The CDR3 nucleotides read TGTGCCAGCAGCTTAGATTCCGGGCCCTATGGCTACACCTTC.

The chain has TRBV29-1 and TRBJ1-1, with D possibly TRBD1 on 6 matching bases. The germline gives CDR1 SQVTM, CDR2 ANQGSEA. V lost 7 bases and J 1 base, leaving 16 bases between the germline ends. The CDR3 runs 14 residues. CDR3 in DNA: TGCAGCGGCCTAGAGGACAGCCAGAACACTGAAGCTTTCTTT. It is translated as CSGLEDSQNTEAFF. Supplemented by reference TRBV29-1 and TRBJ1-1, the full variable domain reads SAVISQKPSRDICQRGTSLTIQCQVDSQVTMMFWYRQQPGQSLTLIATANQGSEATYESGFVIDKFPISRPNLTFSTLTVSNMSPEDSSIYLCSGLEDSQNTEAFFGQGTRLTVV.

This sequence joins TRBV6-5 and TRBJ1-2, with unresolved D. CDR1 and CDR2 from the germline V gene are MNHEY and SVGAGI. This CDR3 comprises 11 residues. Deletions cut 6 bases from V and 6 bases from J, with 8 bases between. Written as DNA, the CDR3 is TGTGCCAGCAGCGTGGAGGATGGCTACACCTTC. Encoded protein: CASSVEDGYTF.

The chain has TRBV7-3 and TRBJ1-1; 8 nucleotides line up with TRBD1. CDR3 length: 14 amino acids. The germline V gene encodes CDR1 SGHTA and CDR2 FQGTGA. J was trimmed by 1 base and V by 5 bases; bases with no gene match: 3. The CDR3 spells CASSAGTGNTEAFF. The CDR3 nucleotides are TGTGCCAGCAGCGCTGGGACAGGGAACACTGAAGCTTTCTTT.

V usage is TRBV3-1 (or the pseudogene TRBV3-2) and J usage is TRBJ1-5; D remains ambiguous. Germline-derived CDR1 and CDR2 are LGHDT and YNNKEL (reference sequence). V was trimmed by 0 bases and J by 4 bases, leaving 4 bases between them. The CDR3 runs to 13 residues. In DNA form, the CDR3 reads TGTGCCAGCAGCCAAGATCCGAATCAGCCCCAGCATTTT. As protein: CASSQDPNQPQHF.

The chain employs TRBV6-2 or TRBV6-3 and TRBJ1-4; TRBD1 matches 8 bases. Germline CDR1 MNHEY, CDR2 SVGEGT. J was trimmed by 8 bases and V by 3 bases; bases with no gene match: 8. This CDR3 is 15 amino acids long. Here the CDR3 DNA reads TGTGCCAGCAGTTATATGCAGGGGGCCGCGGAAAAACTGTTTTTT. It translates to CASSYMQGAAEKLFF.

The V and J genes are TRBV19 and TRBJ1-2; 8 bases fit TRBD1. V lost 4 bases and J lost 4; bases outside the gene matches: 5. The germline V gene has CDR1 LNHDA and CDR2 SQIVND (reference sequence). The CDR3 loop spans 14 amino acids. The CDR3 loop is CASSTQGATYGYTF. CDR3 DNA sequence: TGTGCCAGTAGTACCCAGGGGGCAACCTATGGCTACACCTTC.

The CDR3 DNA follows: TGTGCCAGCAGTTACGGGATCTATGGCTACACCTTC. Translating gives CASSYGIYGYTF. The chain has TRBV12-3 or TRBV12-4 and TRBJ1-2; D unclear. V lost 4 bases and J 4 bases, leaving 7 bases between the germline ends. This CDR3 region has 12 residues.

This clone occurred once. The genes are TRBV12-3 or TRBV12-4 and TRBJ2-1, with D perhaps matching TRBD1 or TRBD2 (5 bases each). Trimming took off 2 bases at V and 12 bases at J, with 11 bases between the two ends. The CDR3 consists of 12 residues. CDR3 loop: CASSLPDGAQFF. The DNA of the CDR3 is TGTGCCAGCAGTTTACCGGACGGGGCGCAGTTCTTC.

CDR3 nucleotide sequence: TGTGCCACCCGAGCCCGGGACAGGGGCTATGGCTACACCTTC. Translation: CATRARDRGYGYTF. The chain has TRBV19 and TRBJ1-2, with 10 bases matching TRBD1. V was pared by 10 bases and J by 4 bases, with 9 bases of the junction left unmatched. Per germline, CDR1 LNHDA and CDR2 SQIVND (reference sequence). The CDR3 contains 14 residues.